The clone carrying this T cell receptor beta chain was counted between two and nine times. Primers: 60 Vbeta forward and 13 Jbeta reverse. Profiling relied on immunoSEQ multiplex PCR, and the TCRdb table lists in-frame clones only, not all of them. Of tens of thousands of clones in the sample, about a tenth were seen once. The sample comes from a study of cytomegalovirus exposure and HLA in healthy donors. Germline V gene data show CDR1 as MNHNS and CDR2 as SASEGT. The CDR3 has 14 amino acids. After removal of 7 bases from V and 4 bases from J, the junction contained 7 bases not matched to a gene. This rearrangement joins TRBV6-1 to TRBJ1-5; TRBD1 agrees at 7 bases. This TCR was sampled from a man aged 55 to 69 in good health and CMV-seropositive. Sequences were obtained from PBMCs. The CDR3, as DNA: TGTGCCAGCACCGACAGGGTCGAAAATCAGCCCCAGCATTTT. Its translation: CASTDRVENQPQHF.